These 6 T cell receptor beta chains were sequenced from one sample in a study of shared clonotypes between healthy human individuals. CD45RO-negative, CCR7-selected cells formed the naive CD8 fraction, which excluded terminally differentiated effector memory CD45RA+ cells. The data were produced by immunoSEQ multiplex PCR, yet TCRdb's version contains in-frame clones alone and is incomplete. The repertoire holds roughly 650,000 clones, with 95% to 97% as singletons. The specimen sequenced was naive CD8+ T cells sorted from blood. Every receptor here comes from a woman aged 25-40 years in good health.

The chain is built from TRBV25-1 and TRBJ2-3; 8 positions match TRBD1. The CDR3 has 14 residues. Germline V gene data show CDR1 as MGHDK and CDR2 as SYGVNS. The V and J ends lost 6 bases and 0 bases, in that order; junction bases with no gene match: 2. CDR3 sequence (DNA): TGTGCCAGCAGACAGGGGGTAAGCACAGATACGCAGTATTTT. This encodes CASRQGVSTDTQYF.

This sequence joins TRBV27 and TRBJ1-5, with D possibly being TRBD1 (5 bases). This CDR3 region has 15 residues. V was clipped by 5 bases and J by 2 bases, with 13 bases between them. From germline, CDR1 is MNHEY and CDR2 SMNVEV (reference sequence). This CDR3 reads CASSPSGVRNQPQHF. DNA for the CDR3: TGTGCCAGCAGTCCGTCGGGGGTTCGCAATCAGCCCCAGCATTTT.

J is TRBJ2-6 and V is TRBV28; a weak D match, TRBD2 (5 bases). The V end was cut by 4 bases, the J end by 4 bases, with 17 bases between. Germline CDR1 reads MDHEN; CDR2 reads SYDVKM. The CDR3 consists of 17 residues. The CDR3 DNA is TGTGCCAGCAGTTCCATGATTGGACTGGGAGGGGCCAACGTCCTGACTTTC. It specifies CASSSMIGLGGANVLTF.

The chain is built from TRBV5-1 and TRBJ2-7; 11 bases agree with TRBD2. The CDR3 loop spans 16 amino acids. Per the germline V gene, CDR1 is SGHRS and CDR2 is YFSETQ. V shed 4 bases and J 2 bases; nucleotides not matched to a gene: 8. CDR3: CASSIGTSGDTYEQYF. CDR3 nucleotides: TGCGCCAGCAGCATTGGGACTAGCGGAGATACCTACGAGCAGTACTTC.

The rearrangement joins TRBV27 to TRBJ2-1; maybe TRBD1 (6 bases). The CDR3 has 13 residues. Per germline, CDR1 MNHEY and CDR2 SMNVEV (reference sequence). Trimming removed 6 bases from V and 6 bases from J, with 12 bases in between. The chain's CDR3 is CASRLQGINEQFF. CDR3 DNA: TGTGCCAGCAGGCTACAGGGTATCAATGAGCAGTTCTTC.

The gene calls are TRBV15 and TRBJ1-5; TRBD1 agrees at 8 bases. The CDR3 spans 16 residues. The germline CDR1 and CDR2 sequences are LNHNV and YYDKDF (reference sequence). The J segment lost 0 bases and the V segment lost 5 bases, leaving 6 bases of the junction unmatched. The CDR3 nucleotides read TGTGCCACCAGCGTGGACAGGGAGTATAGCAATCAGCCCCAGCATTTT. It codes for CATSVDREYSNQPQHF.